This is a list of T cell receptor beta chains from one sample in a study of cytomegalovirus exposure and HLA in healthy donors. Using immunoSEQ multiplex PCR, the repertoire was profiled, and TCRdb retains in-frame clones only, with some absent. The repertoire holds over 130,000 clones, 88% seen once, with 0.51% in the top ten. The sequenced sample consisted of PBMCs. The receptor set was obtained from a woman aged 40 to 50 in good health and CMV-seronegative. CDR3s include the opening cysteine and the closing phenylalanine or tryptophan. The order of the fields is V gene, D gene, clone size, J gene, CDR3 DNA, CDR3 protein. The D gene is left open where the match is weak. Not every row has a clone size; where given, it reads once, few, many or a size class.

>TRBV28|TRBD1|NA|TRBJ2-1
TGTGCCAGCAGCCGGGCTGGCCAGGGGGCCTACAATGAGCAGTTCTTC
CASSRAGQGAYNEQFF
>TRBV11-3|NA|few|TRBJ2-7
TGTGCCAGCAGCTTATGGCTCCAGGGATGGGGCGGTTCATCTAAGTACTTC
CASSLWLQGWGGSSKYF
>TRBV19|NA|once|TRBJ2-7
TGTGCCAGTGCCCTGGGGGGAACCTACGAGCAGTACTTC
CASALGGTYEQYF
>TRBV10-3|TRBD2|NA|TRBJ2-3
TGTGCCATCAGCCCCGGGACTAGCGTCCTCGGTACGCAGTATTTT
CAISPGTSVLGTQYF
>TRBV7-2|NA|NA|TRBJ2-3
TGTGCCAGCAGCTTATTCCGGGAAATAGATACGCAGTATTTT
CASSLFREIDTQYF
>TRBV19|TRBD2|once|TRBJ2-3
TGTGCCAGTAGTGCCTTCCGGACTAGCTCCCCCACAGATACGCAGTATTTT
CASSAFRTSSPTDTQYF
>TRBV27|NA|few|TRBJ2-7
TGTGCCAGCAGTTTATCGGAACTAGCAGTAGAGCAGTACTTC
CASSLSELAVEQYF
>TRBV7-9|TRBD2|NA|TRBJ2-5
TGTTCCAGCAGCTTACCAGCGGGGGCCCCTAAAGAGACCCAGTACTTC
CSSSLPAGAPKETQYF
>TRBV7-9|TRBD2|NA|TRBJ2-7
TGTTCCAGCAGCAAACTCGGGACTAGCGGGGCCCCTAGGGGCTACGAGCAGTACTTC
CSSSKLGTSGAPRGYEQYF
>TRBV5-1|TRBD2|NA|TRBJ2-7
TGCGCCAGCAGCTTAGGTGATAGCGGGAACTACGAGCAGTACTTC
CASSLGDSGNYEQYF
>TRBV7-3|TRBD1|NA|TRBJ2-7
TGTGCCAGCAGCTTGTCGGGGACAGGGGTCTACGAGCAGTACTTC
CASSLSGTGVYEQYF
>TRBV6-5|TRBD2|NA|TRBJ2-1
TGTGCCAGCAGTCGCGGACTAGCGGGCAATAATGAGCAGTTCTTC
CASSRGLAGNNEQFF
>TRBV6-5|TRBD1|NA|TRBJ1-2
TGTGCCAGCAGTTACGGGACAGGGTACTATGGCTACACCTTC
CASSYGTGYYGYTF
>TRBV5-4|NA|few|TRBJ2-1
TGTGCCAGCAGCTTGCAGGAAAGTGAGCAGTTCTTC
CASSLQESEQFF
>TRBV5-4|TRBD2|NA|TRBJ2-1
TGTGCCAGCAGCTCCAAAGCGGGAGGGCCAAATGAGCAGTTCTTC
CASSSKAGGPNEQFF
>TRBV11-2|NA|NA|TRBJ2-1
TGTGCCAGCAGCTTAGGCAGGTACAATGAGCAGTTCTTC
CASSLGRYNEQFF
>TRBV27|NA|NA|TRBJ2-1
TGTGCCAGCAGGGGGGGTAATGAGCAGTTCTTC
CASRGGNEQFF
>TRBV7-9|TRBD1|NA|TRBJ1-2
TGTTCCAGCAGCTTAGAGGGGGCGCTTGGCTACACCTTC
CSSSLEGALGYTF
>TRBV30|NA|NA|TRBJ1-1
TGTGCCTGGAGTGTACCACCGGGGAACACTGAAGCTTTCTTT
CAWSVPPGNTEAFF
>TRBV7-9|TRBD2|NA|TRBJ2-4
TGTTCCGGTGGACTAGCGGGAGTAGGAAACATTCAGTACTTC
CSGGLAGVGNIQYF
>TRBV9|NA|once|TRBJ2-7
TGTGCCAGCAGCGTAGCTATACAGGGACCCTACGAGCAGTACTTC
CASSVAIQGPYEQYF
>TRBV11-3|NA|NA|TRBJ2-3
TGTGCCAGCAGCCAATCGAGAGTGGATACGCAGTATTTT
CASSQSRVDTQYF
>TRBV18|NA|NA|TRBJ2-5
TGTGCCAGCTCACCACTGTCGGAGCGAGAGACCCAGTACTTC
CASSPLSERETQYF
>TRBV7-2|TRBD2|NA|TRBJ2-3
TGTGCCAGCAGCTTAAGTTTGCGGGAGGGTGATACGCAGTATTTT
CASSLSLREGDTQYF
>TRBV11-3|NA|few|TRBJ2-3
TGTGCCAGCAGCTGGGACCTGGGGGGTACGCAGTATTTT
CASSWDLGGTQYF
>TRBV5-4|NA|NA|TRBJ2-1
TGTGCCAGCAGCTTGGAGCCGGGAGTTGAGCAGTTCTTC
CASSLEPGVEQFF
>TRBV5-1|TRBD2|NA|TRBJ2-3
TGCGCCAGCAGCTTGGGGGAGGGGTCCCGCACAGATACGCAGTATTTT
CASSLGEGSRTDTQYF
>TRBV5-1|TRBD1|NA|TRBJ2-4
TGCGCCAGCAGCTTATCCGGGACAGGGGGCTTAGACAAAAACATTCAGTACTTC
CASSLSGTGGLDKNIQYF
>TRBV2|TRBD2|NA|TRBJ2-7
TGTGCCAGCCGGACTAGCGGGTCCTACGAGCAGTACTTC
CASRTSGSYEQYF
>TRBV4-1|NA|NA|TRBJ1-1
TGCGCCAGCAGCCAAGCAGACAGGAAGGAAGCTTTCTTT
CASSQADRKEAFF
>TRBV5-8|TRBD1|NA|TRBJ2-7
TGTGCCAGCAGCTTATACAGGGGCTACGAGCAGTACTTC
CASSLYRGYEQYF
>TRBV4-2|TRBD2|NA|TRBJ2-1
TGTGCCAGCAGCCCGAGCGGGAGTTCCTACAATGAGCAGTTCTTC
CASSPSGSSYNEQFF
>TRBV10-3|NA|once|TRBJ1-2
TGTGCCGGGGGCCGGGGGGATGGCTACACCTTC
CAGGRGDGYTF
>TRBV5-1|TRBD2|NA|TRBJ2-3
TGCGCCAGCAGCGCGCAGGGACTAGCGACAGATACGCAGTATTTT
CASSAQGLATDTQYF
>TRBV5-4|NA|NA|TRBJ1-1
TGTGCCAGCAGCCCAGGATTTGGAACTGAAGCTTTCTTT
CASSPGFGTEAFF
>TRBV21-1|NA|NA|TRBJ2-7
TGTGCCAGCAGCAAAGAGACATTTACCTACGAGCAGTACTTC
CASSKETFTYEQYF
>TRBV7-9|TRBD2|NA|TRBJ2-1
TGTGCCAGCATCCCGACTAGCGGTTACAATGAGCAGTTCTTC
CASIPTSGYNEQFF
>TRBV11-2|NA|NA|TRBJ2-5
TGTGCCAGCAGCTTAGGGGCGGGGAGTAAGACCCAGTACTTC
CASSLGAGSKTQYF
>TRBV7-2|TRBD1|few|TRBJ2-7
TGTGCCAGCAGCTCCTACAGGGGAATGGAGTACTTC
CASSSYRGMEYF
>TRBV2|TRBD1|NA|TRBJ2-2
TGTGCCAGCAAGGGACAGGGCGGCACCGGGGAGCTGTTTTTT
CASKGQGGTGELFF
>TRBV6-5|TRBD1|NA|TRBJ1-2
TGTGCCAGCAGTTTCTCTACAGGGGAATATGGCTACACCTTC
CASSFSTGEYGYTF
>TRBV28|NA|NA|TRBJ2-7
TGTGCCAGCAGTTTATGGGTTGCGGGGGCTACGGAGCAGTACTTC
CASSLWVAGATEQYF
>TRBV2|NA|few|TRBJ1-5
TGTGCCAGCAGTGGACAGTTTAATCAGCCCCAGCATTTT
CASSGQFNQPQHF
>TRBV6-5|NA|NA|TRBJ2-7
TGTGCCAGCAGTGAGACAGGCTCCTACGAGCAGTACTTC
CASSETGSYEQYF
>TRBV19|NA|NA|TRBJ2-5
TGTGCCAGTACGGGGTTTGGTAGCGGCCACCAAGAGACCCAGTACTTC
CASTGFGSGHQETQYF
>TRBV4-2|NA|few|TRBJ1-4
TGTGCCAGCAGCCAAGCCAGGGTCGAAACTAATGAAAAACTGTTTTTT
CASSQARVETNEKLFF
>TRBV21-1|NA|few|TRBJ2-1
TGTGCCAGCAGCAACCGGGACAGAGGGAGCTCCTACAATGAGCAGTTCTTC
CASSNRDRGSSYNEQFF
>TRBV25-1|NA|once|TRBJ2-1
TGTGCCAGCAGTGAATTAGCTGGCAGCTCCTACAATGAGCAGTTCTTC
CASSELAGSSYNEQFF
>TRBV7-9|NA|NA|TRBJ1-4
TGTGCCAGCAGCCTAAATTCTGCAACTAATGAAAAACTGTTTTTT
CASSLNSATNEKLFF
>TRBV10-3|TRBD1|NA|TRBJ1-2
TGTGCCATCAACCCAACGAAAGGACAGGGCTTAAATGCCTATGGCTACACCTTC
CAINPTKGQGLNAYGYTF
>TRBV6-1|TRBD1|NA|TRBJ1-6
TGTGCCAGCAGCACTAGGGACAGGAATTCACCCCTCCACTTT
CASSTRDRNSPLHF
>TRBV6-1|TRBD1|NA|TRBJ2-1
TGTGCCGGCTCCTGGACAGGGGTCAATGAGCAGTTCTTC
CAGSWTGVNEQFF
>TRBV9|TRBD1|NA|TRBJ2-3
TGTGCCAGCAGCGTTCAAACAGGGGGCAACACAGATACGCAGTATTTT
CASSVQTGGNTDTQYF
>TRBV5-1|TRBD2|NA|TRBJ2-7
TGCGCCAGCAGCCCGGGACTAGCTTACGAGCAGTACTTC
CASSPGLAYEQYF
>TRBV10-3|TRBD2|NA|TRBJ2-4
TGTGCCATCAGGGGGACTAGCGGGGACCACATTCAGTACTTC
CAIRGTSGDHIQYF